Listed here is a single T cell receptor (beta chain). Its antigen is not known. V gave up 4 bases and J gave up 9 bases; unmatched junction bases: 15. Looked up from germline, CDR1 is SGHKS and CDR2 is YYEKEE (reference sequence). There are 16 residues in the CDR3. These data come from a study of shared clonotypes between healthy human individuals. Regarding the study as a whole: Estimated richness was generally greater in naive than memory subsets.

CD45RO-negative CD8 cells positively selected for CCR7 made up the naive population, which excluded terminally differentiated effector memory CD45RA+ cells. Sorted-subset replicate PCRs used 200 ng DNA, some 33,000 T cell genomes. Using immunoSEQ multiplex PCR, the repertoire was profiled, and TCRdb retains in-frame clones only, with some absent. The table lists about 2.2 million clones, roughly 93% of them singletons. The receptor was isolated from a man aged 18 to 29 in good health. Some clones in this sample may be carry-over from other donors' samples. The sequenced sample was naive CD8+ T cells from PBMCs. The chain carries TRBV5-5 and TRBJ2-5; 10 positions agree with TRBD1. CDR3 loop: CASSQGTGVFSGAQYF. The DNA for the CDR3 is TGTGCCAGCAGCCAAGGGACAGGGGTATTCTCCGGGGCCCAGTACTTC.